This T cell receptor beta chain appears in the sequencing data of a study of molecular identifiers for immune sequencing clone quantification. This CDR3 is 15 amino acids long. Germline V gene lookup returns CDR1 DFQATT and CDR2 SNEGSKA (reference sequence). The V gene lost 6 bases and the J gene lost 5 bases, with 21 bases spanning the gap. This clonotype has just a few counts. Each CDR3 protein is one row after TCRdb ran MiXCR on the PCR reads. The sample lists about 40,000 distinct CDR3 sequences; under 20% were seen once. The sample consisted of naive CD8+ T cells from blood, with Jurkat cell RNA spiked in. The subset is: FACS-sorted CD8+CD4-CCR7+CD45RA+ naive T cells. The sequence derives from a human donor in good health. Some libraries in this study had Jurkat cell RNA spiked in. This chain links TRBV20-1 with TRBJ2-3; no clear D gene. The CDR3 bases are TGCAGTGCCCGTTCATGGAGCGACGAGGAAGATACGCAGTATTTT. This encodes CSARSWSDEEDTQYF.